These 3 T cell receptor beta chains came from one sample sequenced in a study of blood T cell repertoires in COVID-19. Sequenced by immunoSEQ multiplex PCR; TCRdb stores in-frame clones only, minus some. The sample comprises hundreds of thousands of clones, 75% to 90% of which are singletons, and about 9.4% rests with the top ten. The sequenced sample was peripheral blood. The source is an older woman with COVID-19, enrolled during active disease.

This clone was recorded a few times. The chain joins TRBV10-3 to TRBJ2-1; 8 positions match TRBD2. The CDR3 contains 14 residues. The trim removed 8 bases at V and 4 bases at J, leaving 7 bases unmatched. The germline V gene encodes CDR1 ENHRY and CDR2 SYGVKD. CDR3: CAIGGLAAYNEQFF. In DNA form, the CDR3 reads TGTGCCATCGGAGGACTAGCCGCGTACAATGAGCAGTTCTTC.

This clone showed up just once. This chain joins TRBV14 and TRBJ1-2, with D uncertain. V lost 2 bases, J lost 6 bases, and 4 bases lay in between. The germline V gene encodes CDR1 SGHDN and CDR2 FVKESK. CDR3 length equals 11 residues. The CDR3 coding sequence is TGTGCCAGCAGCCAACGCGATGGCTACACCTTC. Its translation is CASSQRDGYTF.

The chain couples TRBV30 to TRBJ2-7; 8 nucleotides agree with TRBD1. The germline gives CDR1 GTSNPN, CDR2 SVGIG (reference sequence). The CDR3 sequence is 13 residues long. After removal of 5 bases from V and 2 bases from J, the junction contained 5 bases not matched to a gene. DNA of the CDR3: TGTGCCTGGGGAGGACAGGGCACCTACGAGCAGTACTTC. Encoded protein: CAWGGQGTYEQYF.